A single sample gave rise to the 16 T cell receptor beta chains below, sequenced in a study of graft-versus-host responses after intestinal transplantation. Graft tissue was processed to release intraepithelial and lamina propria lymphocytes. This table comes from immunoSEQ multiplex PCR, and its TCRdb copy is limited to in-frame clones, with some not included. This sample carries 7,000 to 8,500 clones, about two thirds of them seen once, and the ten largest clones take roughly 4.6%. The sequences come from ileum tissue, collected roughly 50 days after transplant. The receptors stem from a human patient who received an intestinal transplant, so some T cells may come from the graft donor.

This chain links TRBV20-1 with TRBJ1-1, with D perhaps matching TRBD1 (5 bases). Germline V gene lookup returns CDR1 DFQATT and CDR2 SNEGSKA (reference sequence). There are 11 residues in the CDR3. V was clipped by 3 bases and J by 8 bases, with 10 bases between them. CDR3 in DNA: TGCAGTGCTAGCGACAGATCCGAAGCTTTCTTT. It translates to CSASDRSEAFF.

This clone appeared a single time. The chain has TRBV4-1 and TRBJ1-2; 11 bases are shared with TRBD1. Germline V gene sequence: CDR1 MGHRA, CDR2 YSYEKL. CDR3 length equals 18 residues. The trim removed 2 bases at V and 4 bases at J, leaving 12 bases unmatched. CDR3 sequence: CASSQMDRGRSITYGYTF. Here the CDR3 DNA reads TGCGCCAGCAGCCAAATGGACAGGGGGCGGTCAATCACCTATGGCTACACCTTC.

J is TRBJ1-5 and V is TRBV5-5; a weak D match, TRBD1 (5 bases). In germline, CDR1 is SGHKS, CDR2 YYEKEE (reference sequence). CDR3 length: 14 residues. V lost 1 base and J lost 7, with 12 bases in between. The CDR3 loop is CASSLTTDGQPQHF. The CDR3 DNA sequence: TGTGCCAGCAGCTTGACGACAGATGGACAGCCCCAGCATTTT.

The chain carries TRBV7-2 and TRBJ2-3, with D unclear. The CDR3 length is 14 residues. Trimming left V 4 bases short and J 5 bases short, with 13 bases between. Germline V lookup: CDR1 SGHTA, CDR2 FQGNSA. This CDR3 reads CASSSPLARDTQYF. DNA for the CDR3: TGTGCCAGCAGCTCCCCCTTGGCTAGAGATACGCAGTATTTT.

By its share, this clone is medium-sized. This chain uses TRBV30 with TRBJ2-5; 9 bases match TRBD2. The CDR3 is made up of 16 amino acids. With 3 bases clipped from V and 3 bases from J, the junction kept 11 bases outside the gene matches. Germline CDR1 GTSNPN, CDR2 SVGIG (reference sequence). The CDR3 here is CAWRRLVGGGEETQYF. The CDR3 bases are TGTGCCTGGAGGCGCCTAGTGGGCGGGGGGGAAGAGACCCAGTACTTC.

The J gene is TRBJ2-3, the V gene TRBV4-2, with D maybe TRBD2 (6 bases). Germline CDR1 reads LGHNA; CDR2 reads YNFKEQ. The CDR3 contains 18 residues. V was cut by 0 bases and J by 1 base, with 17 bases left in between. CDR3 bases: TGTGCCAGCAGCCAAGAACCGGTGGCGGGGAGCCGCACAGATACGCAGTATTTT. Translation: CASSQEPVAGSRTDTQYF.

J is TRBJ2-5 and V is TRBV2; TRBD1 aligns across 8 bases. Germline trimming cut 6 bases from V and 6 bases from J; bases unmatched to any gene: 6. This CDR3 is 13 amino acids long. In germline, CDR1 is SNHLY, CDR2 FYNNEI. The CDR3 DNA sequence: TGTGCCAGCAGAGAGGACAGGGAAAAGACCCAGTACTTC. This gives the protein CASREDREKTQYF.

Only a few counts were recorded for this clone. The chain employs TRBV28 and TRBJ1-1, with TRBD1 as a possible D gene (5 bases). Germline V lookup: CDR1 MDHEN, CDR2 SYDVKM. Trimming took off 3 bases at V and 2 bases at J, with 10 bases between the two ends. This CDR3 region has 14 residues. CDR3: CASSFDRFNTEAFF. The CDR3 nucleotides are TGTGCCAGCAGTTTTGACAGATTTAACACTGAAGCTTTCTTT.

The chain uses TRBV5-1 and TRBJ1-1, with D perhaps matching TRBD1 (6 bases). Germline V gene lookup returns CDR1 SGHRS and CDR2 YFSETQ. The CDR3 loop spans 17 amino acids. Deletions cut 2 bases from V and 0 bases from J, with 17 bases between. CDR3 coding DNA: TGCGCCAGCAGCTTCCCGGCAGGGGACCTCATGAACACTGAAGCTTTCTTT. Amino acids: CASSFPAGDLMNTEAFF.

The chain employs TRBV7-9 and TRBJ2-2, with TRBD2 identical over 7 bases. J lost 0 bases, V lost 5 bases, and 6 bases had no gene match. The CDR3 is 16 residues long. Germline V gives CDR1 SEHNR, CDR2 FQNEAQ (reference sequence). In DNA form, the CDR3 reads TGTGCCAGCAGCCCCCGACTAGCCTCGAACACCGGGGAGCTGTTTTTT. Translation gives CASSPRLASNTGELFF.

With regard to this clone: One end of the junction does not line up with germline, which may come from a read error. The chain combines TRBV27 with TRBJ2-1; 8 bases line up with TRBD2. The germline V gene encodes CDR1 MNHEY and CDR2 SMNVEV (reference sequence). The CDR3 sequence is 16 residues long. The DNA of the CDR3 is TGTGCCAGCAGTTTGAAGCGGGGGCCCTCCTACAATAAGCAGTTCTTC. Translated, it gives CASSLKRGPSYNKQFF.

This clone has more than one count but fewer than ten. The gene calls are TRBV2 and TRBJ1-2; D remains unclear. Germline CDR1 is SNHLY and CDR2 is FYNNEI. Trimming cost V 9 bases and J 1 base, with 15 bases left between them. The CDR3 spans 14 residues. The CDR3 loop reads CASTTGRGNYGYTF. As DNA, the CDR3 is TGTGCCAGTACTACCGGACGGGGTAACTATGGCTACACCTTC.

CDR3 in DNA: TGTGCCAGCAGGACAGGGCGGGGTAACTATGGCTACACCTTC. It yields the protein CASRTGRGNYGYTF. The chain has TRBV27 and TRBJ1-2; 7 positions match TRBD1. CDR3 length: 14 amino acids. With V trimmed by 6 bases and J by 1 base, 5 bases remained unmatched. Germline CDR1 reads MNHEY; CDR2 reads SMNVEV (reference sequence).

About this clone: Within the sample, other DNA sequences also encode this same CDR3. V usage is TRBV9 and J usage is TRBJ2-3; 10 bases are shared with TRBD2. In germline, CDR1 is SGDLS, CDR2 YYNGEE. The V and J ends lost 0 bases and 1 base, in that order; junction bases with no gene match: 2. CDR3 length: 16 amino acids. The CDR3 bases are TGTGCCAGCAGCGTAGTTCTAGCGGGGGGCACAGATACGCAGTATTTT. This encodes CASSVVLAGGTDTQYF.

V usage is TRBV6-5 and J usage is TRBJ2-7; 8 bases align to TRBD1. Germline-derived CDR1 and CDR2 are MNHEY and SVGAGI. The CDR3 has 12 residues. CDR3 bases: TGTGCCAGCAAAGGGGGGACAGGTTTTCCTCACGTC. This gives the protein CASKGGTGFPHV.

Sample share makes this clone medium-sized (0.01 to 0.1%). V gene TRBV21-1 combines with J gene TRBJ1-6; TRBD1 is taken as the D call from the table, unchecked against the DNA. TRBV21-1 is a listed pseudogene. The CDR3 spans 13 residues. This CDR3 is CASSNSRVSPLHF. Written as DNA, the CDR3 is TGTGCCAGCAGCAACTCCAGGGTATCACCCCTCCACTTT.